Listed below are T cell receptor beta chains from one sample, sequenced in a study of shared clonotypes between healthy human individuals. Sequencing used immunoSEQ multiplex PCR; TCRdb keeps in-frame clones, though not all of them. The repertoire consists of fewer than 650,000 clones, with approximately 80% occurring once and the leading ten covering over 10%. Sequencing was carried out using PBMCs. These receptors all stem from a middle-aged woman in good health. Some clones in this sample may be carry-over from other donors' samples. CDR3s include the opening cysteine and the closing phenylalanine or tryptophan. The D gene is left open where the match is weak. Rows may omit the clone size; those that give it use once, few, many or a size class.

CDR3 length: 11; clone size: NA; J gene: TRBJ2-5; D gene: NA; V gene: TRBV30; CDR3 DNA: TGTGCCTGGAATATGCAAGAGACCCAGTACTTC; CDR3 protein: CAWNMQETQYF
CDR3 length: 16; clone size: NA; J gene: TRBJ2-1; D gene: NA; V gene: TRBV7-3; CDR3 DNA: TGTGCCAGCAGCTTAATGGGGCGGGACGATGGCGGCGAGCAGTTCTTC; CDR3 protein: CASSLMGRDDGGEQFF
CDR3 length: 14; clone size: NA; J gene: TRBJ2-3; D gene: NA; V gene: TRBV25-1; CDR3 DNA: TGTGCCAGCAGTGAAAGAATAGGGCCCGATACGCAGTATTTT; CDR3 protein: CASSERIGPDTQYF
CDR3 length: 18; clone size: once; J gene: TRBJ1-1; D gene: TRBD1; V gene: TRBV2; CDR3 DNA: TGTGCCAGCAGTCAATCCGGGACAGGGGGTTTCATGAACACTGAAGCTTTCTTT; CDR3 protein: CASSQSGTGGFMNTEAFF
CDR3 length: 16; clone size: NA; J gene: TRBJ2-1; D gene: NA; V gene: TRBV2; CDR3 DNA: TGTGCCAGCAGTGAATATGCGGGCAGCTCCTACAATGAGCAGTTCTTC; CDR3 protein: CASSEYAGSSYNEQFF
CDR3 length: 17; clone size: NA; J gene: TRBJ2-7; D gene: NA; V gene: TRBV13; CDR3 DNA: TGTGCCAGCAGCTCGGCACAAGGGGGGGAGGGCTCCTACGAGCAGTACTTC; CDR3 protein: CASSSAQGGEGSYEQYF
CDR3 length: 17; clone size: NA; J gene: TRBJ2-6; D gene: NA; V gene: TRBV7-8; CDR3 DNA: TGTGCCAGCAGCTTGCGGGGTGGGGGTTCTGGGGCCAACGTCCTGACTTTC; CDR3 protein: CASSLRGGGSGANVLTF
CDR3 length: 14; clone size: NA; J gene: TRBJ1-1; D gene: TRBD1; V gene: TRBV28; CDR3 DNA: TGTGCCAGCAGTAAAGGGGGCGGGGGCACTGAAGCTTTCTTT; CDR3 protein: CASSKGGGGTEAFF
CDR3 length: 16; clone size: NA; J gene: TRBJ2-3; D gene: TRBD2; V gene: TRBV2; CDR3 DNA: TGTGCCAGCGGCGACGCTAGCGGAACTAGCACAGATACGCAGTATTTT; CDR3 protein: CASGDASGTSTDTQYF
CDR3 length: 16; clone size: NA; J gene: TRBJ2-2; D gene: NA; V gene: TRBV9; CDR3 DNA: TGTGCCAGCAGCGTAGCTGCTAGCTCCGACACCGGGGAGCTGTTTTTT; CDR3 protein: CASSVAASSDTGELFF
CDR3 length: 15; clone size: NA; J gene: TRBJ2-1; D gene: NA; V gene: TRBV6-4; CDR3 DNA: TGTGCCAGCAGTGAGGACCCCGGAAGCCACAATGAGCAGTTCTTC; CDR3 protein: CASSEDPGSHNEQFF
CDR3 length: 13; clone size: NA; J gene: TRBJ2-2; D gene: NA; V gene: TRBV6-5; CDR3 DNA: TGTGCCAGCAGTTTGGCGTTGACCGGGGAGCTGTTTTTT; CDR3 protein: CASSLALTGELFF
CDR3 length: 13; clone size: NA; J gene: TRBJ1-2; D gene: TRBD1; V gene: TRBV11-2; CDR3 DNA: TGTGCCAGCAGCCTCTCACAGGGGGCGGGCTACACCTTC; CDR3 protein: CASSLSQGAGYTF
CDR3 length: 16; clone size: few; J gene: TRBJ2-7; D gene: TRBD1; V gene: TRBV4-3; CDR3 DNA: TGCGCCAGCAGCCAAGCCTTCGGGGACAGGGTCCACGAGCAGTACTTC; CDR3 protein: CASSQAFGDRVHEQYF
CDR3 length: 17; clone size: NA; J gene: TRBJ2-1; D gene: TRBD2; V gene: TRBV16; CDR3 DNA: TGTGCCAGCAGCCAATCTGGGGGACTAGGGACCTACAATGAGCAGTTCTTC; CDR3 protein: CASSQSGGLGTYNEQFF
CDR3 length: 15; clone size: NA; J gene: TRBJ2-7; D gene: TRBD1; V gene: TRBV5-8; CDR3 DNA: TGTGCCAGCAGCTTGCCGGGGACAGTCACCTACGAGCAGTACTTC; CDR3 protein: CASSLPGTVTYEQYF
CDR3 length: 13; clone size: NA; J gene: TRBJ1-2; D gene: TRBD1; V gene: TRBV2; CDR3 DNA: TGTGCCAGCAGCTCAAGCCAGGGGGTTGGCTACACCTTC; CDR3 protein: CASSSSQGVGYTF
CDR3 length: 14; clone size: once; J gene: TRBJ1-4; D gene: NA; V gene: TRBV9; CDR3 DNA: TGTGCCAGCAGCGTAGGTGGATTGGGTGAAAAACTGTTTTTT; CDR3 protein: CASSVGGLGEKLFF
CDR3 length: 15; clone size: NA; J gene: TRBJ1-2; D gene: TRBD1; V gene: TRBV6-1; CDR3 DNA: TGTGCCAGCAGTGAAGTTTTTTTGGGGACAGATGGCTACACCTTC; CDR3 protein: CASSEVFLGTDGYTF
CDR3 length: 15; clone size: few; J gene: TRBJ2-5; D gene: NA; V gene: TRBV11-2; CDR3 DNA: TGTGCCAGCAGCTTAGTACGGACTATCCAAGAGACCCAGTACTTC; CDR3 protein: CASSLVRTIQETQYF
CDR3 length: 17; clone size: many; J gene: TRBJ2-7; D gene: NA; V gene: TRBV4-2; CDR3 DNA: TGTGCCAGCAGCCAAGAGGGGCCGACAGAGCCCACCTACGAGCAGTACTTC; CDR3 protein: CASSQEGPTEPTYEQYF
CDR3 length: 10; clone size: few; J gene: TRBJ2-7; D gene: NA; V gene: TRBV27; CDR3 DNA: TGTGCCAGCCGAAACTACGAGCAGTACTTC; CDR3 protein: CASRNYEQYF
CDR3 length: 14; clone size: NA; J gene: TRBJ1-1; D gene: NA; V gene: TRBV9; CDR3 DNA: TGTGCCAGCAGCGCTTCAGTGGTGGGCACTGAAGCTTTCTTT; CDR3 protein: CASSASVVGTEAFF
CDR3 length: 15; clone size: NA; J gene: TRBJ1-1; D gene: NA; V gene: TRBV21-1; CDR3 DNA: TGTGCCAGCAGATGGTGGCTAGCAATTCGCACTGAAGCTTTCTTT; CDR3 protein: CASRWWLAIRTEAFF
CDR3 length: 13; clone size: NA; J gene: TRBJ1-5; D gene: NA; V gene: TRBV2; CDR3 DNA: TGTGCCAGCAGCAGGGAAAGCAATCAGCCCCAGCATTTT; CDR3 protein: CASSRESNQPQHF
CDR3 length: 15; clone size: many; J gene: TRBJ2-1; D gene: NA; V gene: TRBV11-3; CDR3 DNA: TGTGCCAGCAGCTTAGTTCCAGAGGCCTACAATGAGCAGTTCTTC; CDR3 protein: CASSLVPEAYNEQFF
CDR3 length: 17; clone size: NA; J gene: TRBJ2-3; D gene: NA; V gene: TRBV18; CDR3 DNA: TGTGCCAGCTCACCCCCGCTCGGACTTCCCACCACAGATACGCAGTATTTT; CDR3 protein: CASSPPLGLPTTDTQYF
CDR3 length: 15; clone size: NA; J gene: TRBJ2-5; D gene: TRBD1; V gene: TRBV5-1; CDR3 DNA: TGCGCCAGCAGCTTGGGAGGACAGGGACAAGAGACCCAGTACTTC; CDR3 protein: CASSLGGQGQETQYF
CDR3 length: 14; clone size: NA; J gene: TRBJ2-1; D gene: NA; V gene: TRBV9; CDR3 DNA: TGTGCCAGCAGCCCCCGCTGGAATTACAATGAGCAGTTCTTC; CDR3 protein: CASSPRWNYNEQFF
CDR3 length: 13; clone size: many; J gene: TRBJ1-2; D gene: NA; V gene: TRBV19; CDR3 DNA: TGTGCCAGTAACTACGGGACGAACTATGGCTACACCTTC; CDR3 protein: CASNYGTNYGYTF
CDR3 length: 14; clone size: NA; J gene: TRBJ1-2; D gene: TRBD1; V gene: TRBV7-2; CDR3 DNA: TGTGCCAGCAGCTCACCGGACAGGGCAGGAGGCTACACCTTC; CDR3 protein: CASSSPDRAGGYTF
CDR3 length: 16; clone size: NA; J gene: TRBJ2-7; D gene: TRBD2; V gene: TRBV19; CDR3 DNA: TGTGCCAGTAGTACCAGACTAGCGCCAGAGTTCTACGAGCAGTACTTC; CDR3 protein: CASSTRLAPEFYEQYF
CDR3 length: 15; clone size: NA; J gene: TRBJ2-6; D gene: NA; V gene: TRBV2; CDR3 DNA: TGTGCCAGCAGTGTAGAGAGCTCTGGGGCCAACGTCCTGACTTTC; CDR3 protein: CASSVESSGANVLTF
CDR3 length: 13; clone size: once; J gene: TRBJ2-7; D gene: NA; V gene: TRBV28; CDR3 DNA: TGTGCCAGCTTAGGTTCGTCGGACTACGAGCAGTACTTC; CDR3 protein: CASLGSSDYEQYF
CDR3 length: 15; clone size: NA; J gene: TRBJ2-1; D gene: TRBD2; V gene: TRBV28; CDR3 DNA: TGTGCCAGCAGTCTACCTAGCGGGGGCTACAATGAGCAGTTCTTC; CDR3 protein: CASSLPSGGYNEQFF
CDR3 length: 15; clone size: NA; J gene: TRBJ1-5; D gene: NA; V gene: TRBV18; CDR3 DNA: TGTGCCAGCTCACCACCGGACGGCAGCAATCAGCCCCAGCATTTT; CDR3 protein: CASSPPDGSNQPQHF